This entry is about one T cell receptor (beta chain). The data belong to a study of shared clonotypes between healthy human individuals. Germline loops: CDR1 MDHEN, CDR2 SYDVKM. V dropped 5 bases and J dropped 0 bases, with 8 bases sitting between them. The CDR3 is 14 residues long. On sorted subsets, replicate PCRs used about 200 ng DNA, or about 33,000 T cell genomes. Generated by immunoSEQ multiplex PCR, the TCRdb table keeps only in-frame clones and is missing some. The table shows roughly 520,000 clones, with 95% to 97% occurring only once. This chain links TRBV28 with TRBJ1-5; TRBD1 might be the D (6 bases). Sample: naive CD4+ T cells sorted from blood. Subset in this sample: CD45RA+ positively selected. The TCR originated in a young woman in good health. This CDR3 is CASSEGGSNQPQHF. In DNA, the CDR3 is TGTGCCAGCAGTGAAGGGGGTAGCAATCAGCCCCAGCATTTT.